What follows are 4 T cell receptor beta chains derived from one specimen sequenced in a study of cytomegalovirus exposure and HLA in healthy donors. The PCR ran on 60 Vbeta and 13 Jbeta primers. The repertoire was sequenced with immunoSEQ multiplex PCR; TCRdb's copy has only in-frame clones and lacks some. The profile shows just over 150,000 clones, over 60% of them singletons. The sample taken for sequencing was PBMCs. These receptors were taken from a middle-aged woman in good health and CMV-seronegative.

This clone is a singleton in its sample. The CDR3 region has the DNA TGTGCCAGCAGCTTTTCGAGCAAGCAGTACTTC. Translating gives CASSFSSKQYF. The chain has TRBV11-2 and TRBJ2-7; D is uncertain. Germline CDR1 and CDR2: SGHAT and FQNNGV. The V gene lost 3 bases and the J gene lost 8 bases, with 8 bases spanning the gap. This CDR3 has 11 amino acids. Drawing the rest from reference TRBV11-2 and TRBJ2-7, the complete variable domain is EAGVAQSPRYKIIEKRQSVAFWCNPISGHATLYWYQQILGQGPKLLIQFQNNGVVDDSQLPKDRFSAERLKGVDSTLKIQPAKLEDSAVYLCASSFSSKQYFGPGTRLTVT.

The V gene is TRBV19, the J gene TRBJ2-1, with 10 nucleotides matching TRBD2. Per germline, CDR1 LNHDA and CDR2 SQIVND (reference sequence). J lost 4 bases, V lost 9 bases, and 9 bases had no gene match. This CDR3 contains 15 residues. CDR3 DNA sequence: TGTGCCAGCAGAATAGCGGGGGGACGATACAATGAGCAGTTCTTC. This codes for CASRIAGGRYNEQFF.

This sequence joins TRBV7-9 and TRBJ2-1; 7 nucleotides agree with TRBD1. The CDR3 spans 15 residues. Germline trimming cut 1 base from V and 1 base from J; bases unmatched to any gene: 1. Germline CDR1 reads SEHNR; CDR2 reads FQNEAQ (reference sequence). This CDR3 reads CASSLEGASYNEQFF. In nucleotides, the CDR3 is TGTGCCAGCAGCTTAGAGGGGGCGTCCTACAATGAGCAGTTCTTC.

This clone was recorded once. This chain links TRBV25-1 with TRBJ1-1, with unresolved D. Germline CDR1 and CDR2: MGHDK and SYGVNS. V dropped 1 base and J dropped 1 base, with 7 bases sitting between them. The CDR3 has 14 residues. The CDR3 nucleotides are TGTGCCAGCAGTGAATCCGGGGAGAACACTGAAGCTTTCTTT. Encoded protein: CASSESGENTEAFF.